One sample yielded the 27 T cell receptor beta chains listed below, sequenced in a study of blood T cell repertoires in COVID-19. Here immunoSEQ multiplex PCR was the method, and the copy in TCRdb shows in-frame clones only, minus some. The profile shows under 200,000 clones, approximately 87% of them singletons. The sample comprised peripheral blood. The receptors shown here come from a woman aged 70 to 79 with acute or convalescent COVID-19.

This clone was detected a few times. V and J are TRBV28 and TRBJ2-2, with TRBD1 matching 8 bases. The germline CDR1 and CDR2 sequences are MDHEN and SYDVKM. Trimming cost V 4 bases and J 0 bases; bases outside gene matches: 4. This CDR3 region has 16 residues. The CDR3: CASSSSGGANTGELFF. DNA for the CDR3: TGTGCCAGCAGTTCTTCAGGGGGCGCGAACACCGGGGAGCTGTTTTTT.

This chain uses TRBV9 with TRBJ1-2, with D tentatively TRBD1 (6 bases). CDR3 length: 13 amino acids. V was cut by 4 bases and J by 4 bases, with 11 bases left in between. CDR1 SGDLS and CDR2 YYNGEE come from the germline V gene. The CDR3 DNA reads TGTGCCAGCAGCAACATGGACAGCTATGGCTACACCTTC. This codes for CASSNMDSYGYTF.

As DNA, the CDR3 is TGTGCCACCAGTGATGGGGGACAGGGACGCATATCGGCCCAGCATTTT. Translated, it gives CATSDGGQGRISAQHF. This rearrangement joins TRBV24-1 to TRBJ1-5; TRBD1 matches 9 bases. V lost 3 bases and J lost 11; bases outside the gene matches: 13. The CDR3 spans 16 residues. Germline values: CDR1 KGHDR, CDR2 SFDVKD.

The CDR3 bases are TGTGCCAGCAGGTCTAGGTCACAGGGGAATTATAGCAATCAGCCCCAGCATTTT. Its protein is CASRSRSQGNYSNQPQHF. The chain uses TRBV9 and TRBJ1-5; 7 nucleotides line up with TRBD1. With V trimmed by 5 bases and J by 0 bases, 14 bases remained unmatched. The germline gives CDR1 SGDLS, CDR2 YYNGEE. The CDR3 is 18 amino acids.

In DNA form, the CDR3 reads TGTGCCACAAGCACAGGCCCGACCTACGAGCAGTACTTC. It yields the protein CATSTGPTYEQYF. V gene TRBV19 combines with J gene TRBJ2-7; D is possibly TRBD1 (5 bases). The CDR3 is 13 amino acids. Germline V lookup: CDR1 LNHDA, CDR2 SQIVND (reference sequence). V lost 10 bases, J lost 2 bases, and 15 bases lay in between.

V gene TRBV7-8 combines with J gene TRBJ1-6, with D hard to call. V lost 4 bases to trimming and J lost 9 bases, with 16 bases between them. CDR1 and CDR2 from the germline V gene are SGHVS and FQNEAQ. The CDR3 contains 15 residues. The CDR3 protein is CASSSTRSAGSPLHF. CDR3 DNA sequence: TGTGCCAGCAGCTCTACACGTTCAGCGGGTTCACCCCTCCACTTT.

This clone was picked up a small number of times. CDR3 nucleotide sequence: TGTGCCAGCAGTCAGGGGGCAGGGAATTCACCCCTCCACTTT. Protein: CASSQGAGNSPLHF. The chain combines TRBV6-6 with TRBJ1-6; 8 bases map to TRBD1. The CDR3 runs 14 residues. The J segment lost 7 bases and the V segment lost 5 bases, leaving 4 bases of the junction unmatched. CDR1 MNHNY and CDR2 SVGAGI come from the germline V gene (reference sequence).

The rearrangement joins TRBV9 to TRBJ2-7, with D possibly TRBD2 on 6 matching bases. Trimming removed 2 bases from V and 2 bases from J, with 14 bases in between. Germline V gene lookup returns CDR1 SGDLS and CDR2 YYNGEE. This CDR3 has 15 amino acids. Here the CDR3 DNA reads TGTGCCAGCAGCGTTCTTCCCGGGAGAGCCTACGAGCAGTACTTC. Its translation is CASSVLPGRAYEQYF.

This clone was found a few times. The chain uses TRBV6-4 and TRBJ1-1; D not certain. The CDR3 covers 13 residues. Germline CDR1 and CDR2: MRHNA and SNTAGT. The V end was cut by 6 bases, the J end by 0 bases, with 8 bases between. CDR3 region: CASSVGVNTEAFF. The CDR3 DNA sequence: TGTGCCAGCAGCGTTGGAGTGAACACTGAAGCTTTCTTT.

V and J are TRBV29-1 and TRBJ2-5, with 11 bases lining up with TRBD2. CDR1 is SQVTM, CDR2 ANQGSEA, per germline. The V segment lost 3 bases and the J segment 5 bases; nucleotides outside the gene matches: 14. This CDR3 spans 17 amino acids. The CDR3 region is CSVDLFSGGVGLETQYF. The CDR3 bases are TGCAGCGTTGACCTTTTTAGCGGGGGGGTAGGGTTGGAGACCCAGTACTTC.

J is TRBJ2-5 and V is TRBV15; a possible D gene is TRBD1 (6 bases). This CDR3 spans 19 amino acids. CDR1 and CDR2 (germline): LNHNV, YYDKDF (reference sequence). V dropped 0 bases and J dropped 2 bases, with 22 bases sitting between them. CDR3 protein: CATSRDGAGVSGPQETQYF. As DNA, the CDR3 is TGTGCCACCAGCAGAGACGGGGCAGGGGTTTCAGGGCCACAAGAGACCCAGTACTTC.

V gene TRBV29-1 combines with J gene TRBJ1-1; a weak D match, TRBD1 (5 bases). The CDR3 consists of 14 residues. Trimming took off 5 bases at V and 1 base at J, with 14 bases between the two ends. CDR1 and CDR2 (germline): SQVTM, ANQGSEA. CDR3 residues: CSVRVDNTNTEAFF. For the CDR3, the DNA is TGCAGCGTTCGAGTGGACAACACGAACACTGAAGCTTTCTTT.

The J gene is TRBJ2-7, the V gene TRBV2, with D possibly TRBD2 on 6 matching bases. The CDR3 extends over 14 amino acids. CDR1 is SNHLY, CDR2 FYNNEI, per germline. Trimming pared 2 bases from V and 5 bases from J, leaving 13 bases between. The CDR3 nucleotides are TGTGCCAGCAGTGAATTTCGGTGGGGGGACGAGCAGTACTTC. It yields the protein CASSEFRWGDEQYF.

The J gene is TRBJ1-6, the V gene TRBV7-9, with no clear D. The CDR3 contains 17 residues. The germline V and J ends were trimmed by 6 bases and 5 bases, with 20 bases remaining between them. Germline V gives CDR1 SEHNR, CDR2 FQNEAQ (reference sequence). The CDR3 loop reads CASRTSLTRVHNSPLHF. In DNA form, the CDR3 reads TGTGCCAGCAGAACCTCGCTTACGAGGGTCCATAATTCACCCCTCCACTTT.

This clone came up once. J is TRBJ1-1 and V is TRBV4-1; D is perhaps TRBD1 (5 bases). Per germline, CDR1 MGHRA and CDR2 YSYEKL. Trimming left V 4 bases short and J 3 bases short, with 18 bases between. The CDR3 runs to 16 residues. In nucleotides, the CDR3 is TGCGCCAGCAGCCGGGAGGGGCGTCAGAAGTACACTGAAGCTTTCTTT. It yields the protein CASSREGRQKYTEAFF.

The table lists this clone with a count of one. This chain uses TRBV7-9 with TRBJ1-1, with 7 bases identical to TRBD1. Germline-derived CDR1 and CDR2 are SEHNR and FQNEAQ (reference sequence). This CDR3 comprises 14 residues. V lost 5 bases and J lost 1; bases outside the gene matches: 4. The CDR3 region is CASSPGQRNTEAFF. The CDR3 nucleotides are TGTGCCAGCAGCCCGGGACAGAGGAACACTGAAGCTTTCTTT.

The CDR3 coding sequence is TGTGCCAGCAGTTACTCGATCTCGACAGGAAATCAGCCCCAGCATTTT. It is translated as CASSYSISTGNQPQHF. J is TRBJ1-5 and V is TRBV6-5; D possibly corresponds to TRBD1 (6 bases). The length of the CDR3 is 16 residues. V lost 0 bases and J lost 4, with 13 bases in between. CDR1 and CDR2 from the germline V gene are MNHEY and SVGAGI.

The gene calls are TRBV11-2 and TRBJ2-7; 8 nucleotides agree with TRBD2. The V gene's germline CDR1 is SGHAT and CDR2 FQNNGV. The CDR3 loop spans 15 amino acids. Losses at the gene ends were 7 bases for V and 7 bases for J; bases not matched to a gene: 15. The DNA of the CDR3 is TGTGCCAGCACCGTTAGCGGGAACCGCCTGTGGGAGCAGTACTTC. Translating it yields CASTVSGNRLWEQYF. Supplemented by reference TRBV11-2 and TRBJ2-7, the full variable domain reads EAGVAQSPRYKIIEKRQSVAFWCNPISGHATLYWYQQILGQGPKLLIQFQNNGVVDDSQLPKDRFSAERLKGVDSTLKIQPAKLEDSAVYLCASTVSGNRLWEQYFGPGTRLTVT.

The rearrangement links TRBV29-1 to TRBJ2-2, with TRBD1 identical over 9 bases. The V and J ends lost 7 bases and 2 bases, in that order; junction bases with no gene match: 5. Germline V lookup: CDR1 SQVTM, CDR2 ANQGSEA. The CDR3 is made up of 14 amino acids. The CDR3: CSAWTGVNTGELFF. The CDR3 bases are TGCAGCGCCTGGACAGGGGTTAACACCGGGGAGCTGTTTTTT.

V is TRBV9 and J is TRBJ2-5, with a tentative D call TRBD1 (6 bases). Germline CDR1 reads SGDLS; CDR2 reads YYNGEE. The V gene lost 4 bases and the J gene lost 5 bases, with 15 bases spanning the gap. CDR3 length: 14 amino acids. The CDR3 protein is CASSRNRERETQYF. DNA of the CDR3: TGTGCCAGCAGCAGGAACAGGGAACGGGAGACCCAGTACTTC.

This chain links TRBV6-2 or TRBV6-3 with TRBJ2-1, with 7 bases that match TRBD1. This CDR3 is 14 amino acids long. Germline values: CDR1 MNHEY, CDR2 SVGEGT. J gave up 5 bases and V 5 bases, and 6 bases lay outside the gene matches. CDR3 sequence: CASSRNRGNNEQFF. CDR3 DNA sequence: TGTGCCAGCAGTAGAAACAGGGGTAACAATGAGCAGTTCTTC.

J is TRBJ1-2 and V is TRBV7-2; 9 bases are a match to TRBD1. The V and J ends lost 4 bases and 5 bases, in that order; junction bases with no gene match: 8. The germline V gene encodes CDR1 SGHTA and CDR2 FQGNSA. The CDR3 extends over 15 amino acids. DNA for the CDR3: TGTGCCAGCAGCTCATGGGACAGGGACTTTTATGGCTACACCTTC. This sequence encodes CASSSWDRDFYGYTF.

V usage is TRBV2 and J usage is TRBJ2-7; a possible D gene is TRBD1 (5 bases). The CDR3 spans 14 residues. Trimming pared 3 bases from V and 1 base from J, leaving 10 bases between. Germline V gives CDR1 SNHLY, CDR2 FYNNEI. The DNA for the CDR3 is TGTGCCAGCAGTGATGGGGCAGGGTCCTACGAGCAGTACTTC. It is translated as CASSDGAGSYEQYF. The full variable domain, rest sourced from reference TRBV2 and TRBJ2-7, is EPEVTQTPSHQVTQMGQEVILRCVPISNHLYFYWYRQILGQKVEFLVSFYNNEISEKSEIFDDQFSVERPDGSNFTLKIRSTKLEDSAMYFCASSDGAGSYEQYFGPGTRLTVT.

V and J are TRBV19 and TRBJ1-1; D call uncertain. The CDR3 consists of 15 residues. The germline V gene encodes CDR1 LNHDA and CDR2 SQIVND (reference sequence). Trimming stripped 3 bases from V and 7 bases from J, with 18 bases between. In nucleotides, the CDR3 is TGTGCCAGTAGTATGGGTTCGGCGGGCAGGTATGAAGCTTTCTTT. It translates to CASSMGSAGRYEAFF.

The chain couples TRBV7-6 to TRBJ2-3, with D possibly matching TRBD2 (7 bases). V lost 1 base and J 4 bases, leaving 12 bases between the germline ends. Looked up from germline, CDR1 is SGHVS and CDR2 is FNYEAQ. CDR3 length equals 15 residues. CDR3 DNA sequence: TGTGCCAGCAGCTTAGAGGAGGGGGGGTCAGATACGCAGTATTTT. It specifies CASSLEEGGSDTQYF.

The chain carries TRBV15 and TRBJ1-1, with D maybe TRBD1 (6 bases). CDR1 and CDR2 from the germline V gene are LNHNV and YYDKDF (reference sequence). V lost 3 bases, J lost 4 bases, and 15 bases lay in between. This CDR3 has 15 amino acids. CDR3 sequence reads: CATSSGSRGSTEAFF. CDR3 sequence (DNA): TGTGCCACCAGCAGTGGGTCGAGGGGGAGCACTGAAGCTTTCTTT.

V and J are TRBV30 and TRBJ2-3; TRBD2 matches 8 bases. The CDR3 covers 15 residues. J lost 2 bases, V lost 5 bases, and 9 bases had no gene match. Looked up from germline, CDR1 is GTSNPN and CDR2 is SVGIG (reference sequence). CDR3 region: CAWEDRGGYTDTQYF. DNA of the CDR3: TGTGCCTGGGAGGACCGGGGGGGCTACACAGATACGCAGTATTTT.